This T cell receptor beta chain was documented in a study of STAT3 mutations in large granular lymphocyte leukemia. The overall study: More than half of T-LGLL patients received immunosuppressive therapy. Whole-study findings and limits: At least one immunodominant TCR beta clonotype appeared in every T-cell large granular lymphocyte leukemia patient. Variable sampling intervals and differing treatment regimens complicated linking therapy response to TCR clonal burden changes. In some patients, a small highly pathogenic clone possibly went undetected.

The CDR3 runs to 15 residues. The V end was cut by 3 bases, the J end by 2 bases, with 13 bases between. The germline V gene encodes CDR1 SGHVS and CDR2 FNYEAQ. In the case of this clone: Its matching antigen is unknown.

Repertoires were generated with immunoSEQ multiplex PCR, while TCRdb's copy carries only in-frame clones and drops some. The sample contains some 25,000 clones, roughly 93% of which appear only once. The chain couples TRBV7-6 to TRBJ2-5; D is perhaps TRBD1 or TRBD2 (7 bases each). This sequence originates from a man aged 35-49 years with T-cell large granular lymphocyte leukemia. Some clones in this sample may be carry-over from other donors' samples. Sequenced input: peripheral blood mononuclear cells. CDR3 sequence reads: CASSLGRGGQETQYF. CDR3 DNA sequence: TGTGCCAGCAGCTTGGGCAGGGGGGGACAAGAGACCCAGTACTTC.